This TCR beta chain came from a study of shared clonotypes between healthy human individuals (dated by TCRdb to the early 2020s). For context, the study as a whole: Three men and two women, aged 18 to 49 years, made up the cohort. Per donor, three plates each were used for CD4 naive and CD4 memory, two for CD8 naive, and one for CD8 memory. Different laboratories and diverse techniques were used to prepare libraries and sequence TCR repertoires, to increase sequencing depth and limit assay-specific biases. To estimate repertoire size and how much clonotype sharing occurs between individuals, the study deeply sequenced the blood TCR repertoires of several healthy adults. Between about 0.9 and 8.9 billion PBMCs per donor were obtained by leukapheresis.

Using the deep immunoSEQ assay, multiplex PCR amplified TCR CDR3 regions from genomic DNA. Extracted genomic DNA from each cell subset was spread evenly across all wells of several immunoSEQ 96-well plates, with each plate serving as a replicate. For sorted subsets, roughly 200 ng of genomic DNA, equivalent to roughly 30,000 T cell genomes, went into each replicate PCR. Purified libraries were measured with a Qubit 3.0 fluorometer, size-checked on a Bioanalyzer 2100, and measured again with the KAPA Library Quantification kit. Every immunoSEQ 96-well plate was sequenced on a separate single-read 150-cycle Illumina NextSeq 550 flow cell. Regarding the original processing steps: Because the immunoSEQ output included only junctional sequences and no quality scores, the filtering could not be the same as the filtering used for full-length reads. Sequences were annotated with PyIR, a Python wrapper for IgBLAST v1.9, using IMGT germline references to assign V/J genes and CDR3. Any read was removed if the V/J assignment was weak (E-value above 1e-6), the CDR3 was missing, or the read contained stop codons, out-of-frame junctions, or ambiguous translated residues. V3J clonotypes were defined by identical inferred V gene, J gene, and CDR3 amino acid sequence. The percentage overlap between two repertoires was calculated by dividing the number of shared unique clonotypes by the size of the smaller repertoire. Richness of each repertoire was evaluated using RTK rarefaction, the Chao1 estimator, and Recon v2.1 estimates of unobserved clonotypes. For all TCRbeta clonotypes obtained by the gDNA method from a few donors, generation probabilities were computed with OLGA. TCRdb mirrors the immuneACCESS table, restricted to in-frame sequences. Some clones are absent from its copies; in checked studies, under half trace to an unresolved V gene, and the reason for the others is unknown. D and trimming were read from the DNA, whereas the V and J calls and clone size are those reported in that table. In this sample the table shows 2 million to 2.5 million clones, more than 90% of which occur a single time. The top ten clones comprise approximately 0.13% of the sample.

Overall results and qualifications from the work: Approximately 4.8% of naive CD4, around 3.6% of naive CD8, 2% to 2.5% of memory CD4, and approximately 0.39% of memory CD8 clonotypes were shared across a handful of donors. Sampling was limited to blood, and TCR repertoires in tissue likely differ from TCR repertoires in blood. The genetic and exposure-history diversity represented was limited by the small number of donors. Pairwise subsampling led to the expectation that sequencing depth would affect the degree of clonotype sharing among donors. Naive subsets generally had larger estimated clonotype richness than memory subsets did. Rarefaction of sorted-subset datasets indicated incomplete sequencing despite the large sequencing depth. Compared with non-shared clonotypes, the clonotypes found in all four sorted-subset donors had higher generation probabilities.

This clone was counted a single time. No cognate antigen has been identified for it. Within one base of it there is no much larger clone, and no base qualities were kept. Reading the germline V gene gives CDR1 MNHNS and CDR2 SASEGT. Its CDR3 holds 14 amino acids, cysteine through phenylalanine. The entry retains the CDR3 DNA only, 42 bases that are in frame from base 1. Germline trimming: 7 bases from V, 7 bases from J; junction bases outside gene matches: 9. Healthy HIV-negative adults with no recently reported acute infections or vaccinations were included as donors. Every donor was a Caucasian adult living in Nashville, Tennessee, USA. CD4+ T cells were enriched through magnetic negative selection, after which naive cells were positively selected on CD45RA and the remaining negative fraction served as the memory subset. After blood collection by leukapheresis, PBMCs were isolated using Ficoll-Histopaque density gradient centrifugation and then cryopreserved in the vapor phase of liquid nitrogen. Purity and quantity of every magnetically sorted T cell population were checked by analytical flow cytometry. Genomic DNA was isolated from each sorted fraction and quantified by UV absorbance on a Nanodrop 2000c.

The TCR sequence derives from a man between 18 and 35 years old in good health. The chain links TRBV6-1 with TRBJ2-2; TRBD2 fits 7 bases in the junction. Sequenced: naive CD4+ T cells sorted from blood. The sample's cell subset or site label is to be understood as: CD45RA+ positively selected. The DNA is TGTGCCAGCAAGGGCGGACTAGACGTCGGGGAGCTGTTTTTT. It codes for CASKGGLDVGELFF.